This T cell receptor (beta chain) was sequenced for a study of blood T cell repertoires in COVID-19 (dated by TCRdb to 2018 to 2020). For the wider study: Samples covering the acute and convalescent phases of COVID-19 were provided by collaborators in the United States, Italy and Spain. The material from the prospective study consisted of cDNA or gDNA derived from T cells, B-cell-depleted T cells, or PBMCs. Subjects who had been exposed to COVID-19, were actively infected with it, or had recovered from it provided the deeply sampled blood TCRbeta repertoires that made up the dataset. The repertoires were released in a freely available public database meant as a resource for research on the immune response to SARS-CoV-2. Samples were obtained from the ongoing ImmuneRACE study (first 160 participants) and from 1,200 or so subjects provided by 6 global collaborators. Nearly every sample came with metadata listing a de-identified subject ID, COVID-19 status, age in years and sex. HLA class I and class II types, where available, came from metadata supplied by the sample provider rather than from assay-based typing. Study-wide conclusions, independent of this receptor: The amount of clinical and demographic metadata varied by source and participant and was provided uncurated.

The germline V end is reduced by 1 base and the J end by 3 bases; junction bases left unmatched: 4. Measured from the cysteine to the phenylalanine, the CDR3 is 15 residues long. The entry retains the CDR3 DNA only, 45 bases that are in frame from base 1. The germline V gene specifies MNHNS as CDR1 and SASEGT as CDR2. Each collaborating institution followed its own protocols to collect whole blood in K2EDTA tubes. For TCRbeta analysis, collaborator samples were shipped as frozen whole blood, as isolated PBMCs, or as DNA extracted from either sample type. TCRbeta CDR3 regions were amplified from genomic DNA by means of the immunoSEQ Assay, a bias-controlled multiplex PCR. The paper's processing steps were these. Within the assay, amplification of reference gene primers was used to estimate how many nucleated cells each sample contained. To quantify the absolute abundance of each unique TCRbeta CDR3 rearrangement, sequence reads were collapsed and filtered. Productive Simpson clonality was computed per sample as the square root of Simpson's diversity index over productive rearrangements. Here the immuneACCESS table is served through TCRdb, limited to in-frame sequences with V and J called. Missing clones are a known gap in these copies; in checked studies unresolved V genes cover under half, and the rest lacks a known reason. V and J calls and clone size are copied from that table; D and trimming were computed from the DNA. In all, the sample holds about 97,000 clones, and roughly 86% of those were seen once. The top ten clones comprise about 3% of the sample.

In the case of this clone: Its target antigen remains unknown. Base-call qualities are not available, and no considerably larger clone is one nucleotide away.

This TCR derives from a man between 45 and 60 years old with active or convalescent COVID-19. The sequenced material came from peripheral blood. The V gene is TRBV6-1 and the J gene is TRBJ2-7, with TRBD1 matching 9 junction bases. This receptor has the CDR3 CASSEGTGVYYEQYF. In nucleotides, the sequence is TGTGCCAGCAGTGAAGGGACAGGGGTCTACTACGAGCAGTACTTC.